This TCR beta chain was found in a study of Tregs in tolerant kidney transplant recipients. Study-level findings and limits: Tolerant patients' donor-specific Tregs expanded beyond overall Tregs, suggesting antigen-driven growth.

A remark on this clone: Its specificity is unknown.

Trimming took off 4 bases at V and 7 bases at J, with 17 bases between the two ends. The CDR3 is 15 amino acids. Germline V gene sequence: CDR1 SGHKS, CDR2 YYEKEE (reference sequence). Sequenced by immunoSEQ multiplex PCR; TCRdb stores in-frame clones only, minus some. The sample includes about 60,000 clones, around nine tenths of them seen just once. Material: CD8+ T cells from blood, obtained before the transplant. V gene TRBV5-5 combines with J gene TRBJ1-4; D perhaps matches TRBD1 (5 bases). The clonotype originates from a human donor who received a combined kidney and bone marrow transplant. Written as DNA, the CDR3 is TGTGCCAGCAGCCGGAAACAGGTCTACGTTGAAAAACTGTTTTTT. It encodes CASSRKQVYVEKLFF. Full variable domain (outside the CDR3, taken from reference TRBV5-5 and TRBJ1-4): DAGVTQSPTHLIKTRGQQVTLRCSPISGHKSVSWYQQVLGQGPQFIFQYYEKEERGRGNFPDRFSARQFPNYSSELNVNALLLGDSALYLCASSRKQVYVEKLFFGSGTQLSVL.